This T cell receptor (beta chain) was recorded in a study of memory CD4+ T cells and cytomegalovirus serostatus. Single viable CD3+CD4+CD8-CD45RO+ cells were sorted as the memory CD4+ T cells. Sequencing was performed with immunoSEQ multiplex PCR; in TCRdb, only in-frame clones are kept and a portion is missing. The sample includes approximately 27,000 clones, 60% to 85% of them seen just once. Trimming shortened V by 5 bases and J by 4 bases, and 11 bases separated the two germline ends. Germline V gives CDR1 MNHEY, CDR2 SVGAGI. The CDR3 is 13 amino acids. This chain connects TRBV6-5 to TRBJ1-2; the D is unclear. This receptor was taken from an adult in good health and CMV-seronegative. The sample taken for sequencing was memory CD4+ T cells from blood. The CDR3 DNA follows: TGTGCCAGCAGTGAATTCGGTACCTATGGCTACACCTTC. It is translated as CASSEFGTYGYTF.